This entry describes one TCR beta chain. Its antigen remains undetermined. It has no much larger one-base neighbor in the sample; base qualities were not kept. The data were obtained in a study of cytomegalovirus exposure and HLA in healthy donors (dated by TCRdb to 2016 to 2017). At the level of the whole study: According to an earlier analysis of a few hundred of the donors, 150 million to 200 million T cells yielded some 120 million unique TCR beta sequences and 250 to 350 Gb of sequence data. An early release covering about 600 HLA-typed donors comprised about 300 gigabases of sequencing data and around 85 million unique TCR sequences. Among the approximately 420 genotyped donors, about 83% belonged to the genetic ancestry cluster associated with self-reported Caucasian donors. The study aimed to test whether signatures of past pathogen exposure could be identified by cataloging public T cell receptors. The study used immunosequencing to profile the T cell repertoires of approximately 690 subjects and linked those repertoires to cytomegalovirus serostatus. A separate validation cohort of over a hundred different subjects was used in addition to the 666-subject first cohort. High-throughput TCR immunosequencing, statistical association of individual TCRs with disease status, and machine learning were combined to predict cytomegalovirus infection status. A later analysis re-examined previously published TCR beta repertoires from 610 or so donors and added high-resolution HLA genotyping to investigate patterns of TCR occurrence. Rather than drawing on any new phenotypic data, the later analysis identified candidate immune exposures from TCR beta sequences and the way those sequences occurred across donors. An earlier analysis of several hundred of the donors used high-throughput TCR beta sequencing to judge whether each TCR beta V gene segment behaved as functional or pseudogenic. Donor age, sex, ethnicity and CMV serostatus were collected together with the repertoire data. A later genetic analysis took genome-wide SNP genotypes for about 65% of the 666 donors and used that subset as a discovery cohort. Every discovery cohort repertoire had been produced on one sequencing platform. Class I and class II HLA loci were covered by the typing at four-digit resolution. Typing coverage varied by locus: about 620-630 donors for A, B, C, DRB1 and DQB1; roughly 500 for DQA1; approximately 570 for DPA1; 450 to 480 for DPB1. Roughly 5 DR-DQ haplotypes were handled as single units for association and clustering, since linkage in the cohort was strong. Among almost 400 genotyped donors of the cohort, an average of around 240,000 unique TCR beta nucleotide sequences were sequenced per donor, about a sixth of them non-productive. Study-wide conclusions, independent of this receptor: At a false discovery rate of 0.05, a later analysis linked 15,000 to 20,000 TCR beta sequences to specific HLA alleles. The cohort was sequenced for TCR beta chains only, and without alpha or paired-chain data the features that could be detected were limited. Across donors, most TCR sequences were observed very rarely, whereas some public TCRs were present in many individuals. A few of the identified cytomegalovirus-associated TCR beta chains were confirmed in vitro to be specific for cytomegalovirus antigens. Cytomegalovirus status was reported to be diagnosed by the classifier with high specificity and sensitivity in both the original and validation cohorts. Linkage disequilibrium might explain the correlated functional status among segregating V segments, but an unknown experimental factor could not be ruled out. A later analysis reported that several top co-occurrence clusters appeared linked to parvovirus B19, influenza, CMV and Epstein-Barr virus. For the cohort, immune exposure information was limited to CMV serostatus. A later analysis found that HLA-associated TCR beta chains were more clonally expanded and had lower generation probabilities than equally common non-associated chains. Broadly in line with IMGT annotations, most TCR beta V segments showed up in productive rearrangements about 90% or about 30% of the time in an earlier analysis of several hundred of the donors. A further reported finding was that TCR beta sequences accurately predicted the HLA-A and HLA-B alleles for most subjects in the first cohort. Roughly uniform sequencing depth across donors was assumed in presence/absence analyses, although this assumption may not hold. It was suggested by the authors that the approach could potentially be generalized to other disease states and immunological phenotypes. In a later genetic analysis, fewer N-insertions in productive TCRs were reported among donors in an Asian-associated ancestry cluster than the roughly 710-donor mean. In the study, about 150 TCR beta chains were listed as associated with cytomegalovirus. Strong co-occurrence of HLA alleles, especially DR and DQ, made assigning TCR associations to individual alleles difficult. Because counts were too low, roughly 16 rarely observed V segments, including chromosome 9 orphons, were left out of the earlier analysis of over 550 of the donors. Most CMV-associated TCR beta chains appeared to be HLA-restricted in a later analysis, and the HLA associations seemed to be driven largely by CMV exposure. Because HLA typing was missing for some donors at each locus, association tests included only the typed subset. A cluster of highly shared sequence variants was judged likely to represent a technical artifact of the sequencing pipeline. According to a later analysis, TCR association rates differed among HLA loci, with DRB1 alleles showing the most associated TCRs and HLA-C alleles showing the fewest. In a later genetic analysis, a missense DCLRE1C variant was associated with V-gene and J-gene trimming of TCR beta chains, and the association was replicated in an independent cohort. Some IMGT-functional V segments, including TRBV6-2 and TRBV6-3, could not be distinguished by the 87-base-pair reads and were therefore excluded.

The CDR3 sequence holds 15 residues, the cysteine and phenylalanine included. Solely the CDR3 DNA is kept, with 45 bases framed from the first base. V is cut back by 4 bases and J by 8 bases, with 12 bases in the junction unmatched. Taken from the germline V gene, the CDR1 and CDR2 loops are SNHLY and FYNNEI. Library prep was done by the immunoSEQ multiplex PCR assay. A mixture of 60 forward primers for TCR Vbeta segments and 13 reverse primers for TCR Jbeta segments was used in the multiplex PCR. A multiplex PCR assay on genomic DNA amplified the CDR3 region of rearranged TCR beta genes. The Illumina HiSeq System was used to sequence the amplified TCR beta libraries as 87-base-pair reads. Regarding the original processing steps: Across the 600 to 700 repertoires, a later analysis counted tens of millions of unique TCR beta chains, 9 million to 14 million of which were shared by at least two donors. A nearest-neighbor algorithm error-corrected the raw reads and collapsed the reads into unique sequences, merging closely related sequences to remove PCR and sequencing errors. V, D and J gene segments were assigned by aligning CDR3 sequences to IMGT reference sequences. For a sequence to be retained, a match of at least six nucleotides to both a V gene segment and a J gene segment was required. A rearrangement counted as productive if the CDR3 had no stop codons and remained in frame with V and J, and every other rearrangement counted as non-productive. Following IMGT convention, CDR3 was defined as the stretch from the second conserved V-encoded cysteine up to the conserved J-encoded phenylalanine. Sequences without an unambiguous match to a single V gene segment were excluded from the earlier analysis of 450 to 750 of the donors. An earlier analysis of approximately 590 of the donors classified V segments as functional when productive rearrangements were above 56.7% and as segregating when the standard deviation between donors was above 5%. A statistical classification framework was built for diagnosing cytomegalovirus status from the catalog of TCR beta chain sequences. In a later analysis, TCR nucleotide sequences were compared against IMGT/GENE-DB human TR gene sequences so that V and J genes could be assigned. Using the TCRdist pipeline, a later analysis assigned CDR3 sequences along with most-parsimonious VDJ recombination scenarios. In a later analysis, every TCR beta chain was defined by the combination of its CDR3 amino acid sequence and its V-gene family, and reads without a unique V-gene family were dropped. To address suspected cross-contamination and a sequencing artifact, a later analysis removed 592 highly shared, low-generation-probability nucleotide sequences. In a later analysis, a clonal expansion index was calculated for each public chain from normalized within-repertoire ranks of inferred template counts. In a later analysis, generation probabilities were computed using a VDJ recombination model fitted to out-of-frame rearrangements, and the results were checked against IGoR. A later analysis scored TCR-TCR, TCR-HLA and TCR-CMV co-occurrence with hypergeometric tests, applying a repertoire-size bias correction to TCR pairs. False discovery rates were estimated in a later analysis by permuting HLA or CMV assignments 20 times. In a later analysis, co-occurring TCRs were grouped using DBSCAN, and TCRdist sequence similarity was added for clustering within HLA-allele-positive subsets. Repertoires with fewer than 30,000 or more than 120,000 public chains, plus five repertoires with anomalous nucleotide sharing, were excluded from co-occurrence clustering. TCRdb holds this immuneACCESS table with in-frame rearrangements only. Some clones are missing; in checked studies, unresolved V genes explain under half, and the rest has no known cause. That table supplies the V and J calls and clone size; D and trimming were determined from the DNA. The sample yields more than 90,000 clones; 80% to 85% were counted once. The ten biggest clones cover roughly 20% of the sample.

The cohort comprised more than 550 healthy bone marrow donors. Cohort members were all nominally healthy when sampled, although unrecorded immune exposures were likely present. The donor tested CMV seropositive, placing the donor among the 289 seropositive members of the cohort. A peripheral blood sample was collected from each donor, and TCR beta sequencing was performed on peripheral blood mononuclear cells. Genomic DNA was extracted from the blood cell samples with the Qiagen DNeasy Blood Extraction Kit. The clonotype comes from a man aged 25 to 45 in good health and CMV-seropositive. The sequenced sample consisted of PBMCs. The sequence joins TRBV2 to TRBJ1-1; a stretch of 8 junction bases matches TRBD1. CDR3 sequence: CASSGGDRLLSEAFF. The DNA reads as follows: TGTGCCAGCAGTGGGGGGGACAGGTTGCTATCGGAAGCTTTCTTT.